These 22 T cell receptor beta chains share one sample of origin, sequenced in a study of metastatic and nonmetastatic thyroid tumors. TCRdb re-analyzed the PCR reads using MiXCR. The sample has several thousand clones, 30% to 35% seen once. Patients were all untreated before their thyroid surgery. The specimen sequenced was adjacent normal tissue. The receptors derive from a female donor with papillary thyroid cancer or a benign thyroid nodule (not recorded which). Some clones in this sample may be carry-over from other donors' samples.

This clone was counted a single time. The chain combines TRBV20-1 with TRBJ2-7; weak D call: TRBD2 (6 bases). The CDR3 totals 15 residues. Deletions cut 2 bases from V and 2 bases from J, with 16 bases between. Germline CDR1 reads DFQATT; CDR2 reads SNEGSKA (reference sequence). CDR3 DNA sequence: TGCAGTGCTAGACCCCCTAATGGGAGGACCTACGAGCAGTACTTC. Translating it yields CSARPPNGRTYEQYF.

With respect to this clone: This CDR3 is missing its conserved last phenylalanine or tryptophan, likely due to a read error. The chain couples TRBV10-3 to TRBJ2-7, with 9 positions matching TRBD2. The germline gives CDR1 ENHRY, CDR2 SYGVKD. The CDR3 is 14 residues long. CDR3 loop: CATTPGLARYEQYL. DNA for the CDR3: TGTGCGACGACCCCGGGACTAGCTAGATACGAGCAGTACTTA.

There are a few counts of this clone. The genes are TRBV10-1 and TRBJ2-3; 9 bases map to TRBD2. The V gene's germline CDR1 is WNHNN and CDR2 SYGVQD (reference sequence). V shed 3 bases and J 6 bases; nucleotides not matched to a gene: 7. The CDR3 is 15 amino acids. CDR3 protein: CASSEASGAFDTQYF. CDR3 in DNA: TGCGCCAGCAGTGAAGCTAGCGGGGCCTTTGATACGCAGTATTTT.

This chain connects TRBV5-1 to TRBJ1-1; 7 bases line up with TRBD1. The V gene's germline CDR1 is SGHRS and CDR2 YFSETQ. The CDR3 is 14 amino acids. J was trimmed by 3 bases and V by 7 bases; bases with no gene match: 9. CDR3 coding DNA: TGCGCCAGCCTGAGGGACAGTAAAGACACTGAAGCTTTCTTT. Its protein is CASLRDSKDTEAFF.

The V gene is TRBV6-2 or TRBV6-3, the J gene TRBJ2-6; TRBD1 aligns across 9 bases. Germline V gene sequence: CDR1 MNHEY, CDR2 SVGEGT. This CDR3 is built from 19 residues. Trimming took 0 bases from V and 2 from J; bases not matched to a gene: 8. CDR3 bases: TGTGCCAGCAGTTACTCGGGGGGACAGGGAGGACCTGGGGCCAACGTCCTGACTTTC. Its translation: CASSYSGGQGGPGANVLTF.

This clone was found a few times. This sequence joins TRBV6-1 and TRBJ2-2; D is perhaps TRBD1 (5 bases). This CDR3 is 14 amino acids long. V was clipped by 8 bases and J by 3 bases, with 13 bases between them. The V gene's germline CDR1 is MNHNS and CDR2 SASEGT. The CDR3 spells CASLARVYTGELFF. CDR3 DNA sequence: TGTGCCAGCTTGGCCAGGGTATACACCGGGGAGCTGTTTTTT.

By sample share, this clone is medium-sized. One junction end does not reproduce the germline sequence, and a read error may be involved. Other DNA sequences in the same sample also yield this CDR3. V usage is TRBV12-3 or TRBV12-4 and J usage is TRBJ1-1, with D tentatively TRBD1 (5 bases). This CDR3 is built from 13 residues. Here the CDR3 DNA reads TGTGCCAGCAGACCCGACAGTCGCCCTGAAGCTTTCTTC. It is translated as CASRPDSRPEAFF.

This clone has more than one count but fewer than ten. Different DNA sequences within this sample yield the same CDR3. CDR3 protein: CASSSGGAEAFF. The CDR3 region has the DNA TGTGCCAGCAGTTCGGGGGGGGCTGAAGCTTTCTTT. The V call is TRBV27, the J call TRBJ1-1, with a tentative D call TRBD1 (5 bases). The V gene's germline CDR1 is MNHEY and CDR2 SMNVEV (reference sequence). The V end lost 4 bases, the J end lost 6 bases, and 9 bases lay between the germline ends. This CDR3 is built from 12 residues.

The chain carries TRBV6-2 or TRBV6-3 and TRBJ2-2; 11 bases match TRBD2. The CDR3 consists of 15 residues. Per germline, CDR1 MNHEY and CDR2 SVGEGT. With 6 bases clipped from V and 0 bases from J, the junction kept 0 bases outside the gene matches. Here the CDR3 DNA reads TGTGCCAGCAGACTAGCGGGAGCGAACACCGGGGAGCTGTTTTTT. It translates to CASRLAGANTGELFF.

The chain employs TRBV6-2 or TRBV6-3 and TRBJ2-5, with 9 bases fitting TRBD2. CDR1 and CDR2 (germline): MNHEY, SVGEGT. V lost 6 bases to trimming and J lost 4 bases; unmatched junction nucleotides: 3. CDR3 length: 13 residues. The CDR3 nucleotides are TGTGCCAGCAGAAAGACTAGCGGAGAGACCCAGTACTTC. Protein: CASRKTSGETQYF.

This clone was seen many times. Given a much more abundant clone one base away, this may be a read error. Other DNA sequences in the same sample also yield this CDR3. J is TRBJ1-2 and V is TRBV19; no definite D call. CDR1 and CDR2 from the germline V gene are LNHDA and SQIVND (reference sequence). The CDR3 is 12 amino acids. As DNA, the CDR3 is TGTGCCAGTAGGTGGAATAACTATGGTTACACCTTC. Translating gives CASRWNNYGYTF.

This rearrangement joins TRBV20-1 to TRBJ2-1; D call uncertain. CDR1 DFQATT and CDR2 SNEGSKA come from the germline V gene (reference sequence). V dropped 5 bases and J dropped 9 bases, with 8 bases sitting between them. The CDR3 is made up of 10 amino acids. The CDR3 DNA is TGCAGTGCTGGGGTGGTTGAGCAGTTCTTC. This translates into CSAGVVEQFF.

J is TRBJ1-1 and V is TRBV6-2 or TRBV6-3; D is undetermined. The V end was cut by 8 bases, the J end by 2 bases, with 21 bases between. Germline CDR1 MNHEY, CDR2 SVGEGT. The CDR3 has 16 amino acids. CDR3 bases: TGTGCCAGCCGACACCATGGAGTGTGGAGTAACACTGAAGCTTTCTTT. Translating it yields CASRHHGVWSNTEAFF.

By share of the sample, this clone is large. Written as DNA, the CDR3 is TGTGCCAGCAGCTCAGGGGGTGGCTATAATTCACCCCTCCACTTT. This codes for CASSSGGGYNSPLHF. This chain links TRBV2 with TRBJ1-6; 7 nucleotides align to TRBD1. The CDR3 contains 15 residues. CDR1 and CDR2 from the germline V gene are SNHLY and FYNNEI. V was clipped by 6 bases and J by 3 bases; unmatched bases: 5.

By share, this clone counts as medium-sized. One end of the junction is discordant with germline, which a read error may explain. The V and J genes are TRBV2 and TRBJ2-5; 10 bases map to TRBD2. Germline V gene data show CDR1 as SNHLY and CDR2 as FYNNEI. The CDR3 runs to 16 residues. CDR3 in amino acids: CASSEDLAGGWETQYF. CDR3 DNA: TGTGCCAGCAGCGAAGACTTAGCGGGAGGCTGGGAGACCCAGTACTTC. The variable domain in full, with the rest retrieved from reference TRBV2 and TRBJ2-5, is EPEVTQTPSHQVTQMGQEVILRCVPISNHLYFYWYRQILGQKVEFLVSFYNNEISEKSEIFDDQFSVERPDGSNFTLKIRSTKLEDSAMYFCASSEDLAGGWETQYFGPGTRLLVL.

The CDR3 nucleotides read TGTGCCAGCAGCTTCGGACTAGCGGGAGTCCCAGATACGCAGTATTTT. It yields the protein CASSFGLAGVPDTQYF. This chain links TRBV9 with TRBJ2-3; 13 bases match TRBD2. Losses at the gene ends were 4 bases for V and 4 bases for J; bases not matched to a gene: 6. The CDR3 extends over 16 amino acids. Germline CDR1 and CDR2: SGDLS and YYNGEE.

This clone appeared a few times. This rearrangement joins TRBV6-2 or TRBV6-3 to TRBJ2-5, with 10 bases fitting TRBD1. Germline CDR1 MNHEY, CDR2 SVGEGT. V shed 0 bases, J shed 2 bases, and the junction held 3 bases outside the gene matches. The CDR3 is 16 residues long. The CDR3 spells CASSYSGTGAQETQYF. For the CDR3, the DNA is TGTGCCAGCAGTTACTCCGGGACAGGGGCACAAGAGACCCAGTACTTC.

The CDR3 sequence is CATSDSGGAGNEQFF. CDR3 bases: TGTGCCACCAGTGATTCGGGGGGCGCAGGGAATGAGCAGTTCTTC. The chain employs TRBV24-1 and TRBJ2-1, with a possible D match to TRBD2 (7 bases). The CDR3 covers 15 residues. Germline assignment: CDR1 KGHDR and CDR2 SFDVKD. V lost 2 bases and J 7 bases, leaving 14 bases between the germline ends.

The rearrangement links TRBV3-1 to TRBJ2-5, with 8 bases that match TRBD2. The ends lost 4 bases at V and 14 bases at J; junction bases unmatched: 6. Germline values: CDR1 LGHDT, CDR2 YNNKEL (reference sequence). The CDR3 is 11 amino acids. The CDR3 loop is CASSRPGLVYF. The CDR3 DNA sequence: TGTGCCAGCAGCCGACCGGGACTAGTTTACTTC.

This clone is deemed large. V is TRBV6-2 or TRBV6-3 and J is TRBJ2-1; D remains ambiguous. The CDR3 has 16 amino acids. The V end lost 2 bases, the J end lost 5 bases, and 16 bases lay between the germline ends. Germline-derived CDR1 and CDR2 are MNHEY and SVGEGT. The CDR3 loop is CASSYRIGDTNNEQFF. The CDR3 DNA reads TGTGCCAGCAGTTACAGAATTGGGGATACAAACAATGAGCAGTTCTTC.

The genes are TRBV11-2 and TRBJ2-1; 8 bases are a match to TRBD2. This CDR3 is 15 amino acids long. V shed 2 bases and J 12 bases; nucleotides not matched to a gene: 12. The germline CDR1 and CDR2 sequences are SGHAT and FQNNGV. CDR3 coding DNA: TGTGCCAGCAGCTTAATGTCCCGGGACGGGGGGGTGCAGTTCTTC. This codes for CASSLMSRDGGVQFF. Using reference TRBV11-2 and TRBJ2-1 for the parts outside the CDR3, the full variable domain is EAGVAQSPRYKIIEKRQSVAFWCNPISGHATLYWYQQILGQGPKLLIQFQNNGVVDDSQLPKDRFSAERLKGVDSTLKIQPAKLEDSAVYLCASSLMSRDGGVQFFGPGTRLTVL.

Details on this clone: Sequence at one end of the junction differs from germline and may be a read error. The chain has TRBV6-1 and TRBJ2-2; D might be TRBD2 (5 bases). Germline CDR1 reads MNHNS; CDR2 reads SASEGT. CDR3 length: 15 amino acids. CDR3 sequence (DNA): TGTGCCAGCAGTCATAGCACCGGATTGTCGTGGGAGATGTTTTTT. Encoded protein: CASSHSTGLSWEMFF.